What follows describes a single T cell receptor (beta chain). The sample comes from a study of early T cells in non-severe SARS-CoV-2 infection. Study background: With bulk RNA from unsorted whole blood as input, sequencing yielded unpaired chains.

Researchers tagged individual cDNA molecules with unique molecular identifiers. TCRdb processed the 5' RACE reads anew with MiXCR; each CDR3 protein has one entry. The data show just under 65,000 distinct CDR3 sequences, 5% to 6.5% seen once. The germline V gene has CDR1 MNHNS and CDR2 SASEGT. V lost 6 bases and J 0 bases, leaving 9 bases between the germline ends. The CDR3 totals 15 residues. This sequence originates from an adult who was a healthcare worker with PCR-confirmed SARS-CoV-2 infection or an uninfected control (not recorded which). The rearrangement links TRBV6-1 to TRBJ2-6; D uncertain. This specimen was whole blood, taken at baseline. The CDR3 spells CASSETYSGANVLTF. In nucleotides, the CDR3 is TGTGCCAGCAGCGAGACCTACTCTGGGGCCAACGTCCTGACTTTC.